The T cell receptor (beta chain) described here comes from a study of T cells in Graves' hyperthyroidism and ophthalmopathy. General study results and limits: Model predictions of ophthalmopathy came a median about six months before onset. Most thyroid clonotypes with frequency above 0.001 were detected in blood.

RNA transcripts provided the source from which TCR beta CDR3 regions were amplified. The TCR CDR3 first-round RT-PCR relied on the HTBI primer set. TCRdb used MiXCR to reprocess the multiplex PCR reads, holding one entry per CDR3 protein. The table includes some 500,000 distinct CDR3 sequences, under 15% detected once. This CDR3 region has 13 residues. CDR1 is SGDLS, CDR2 YYNGEE, per germline. V was cut by 4 bases and J by 6 bases, with 12 bases left in between. This clonotype has a handful of counts. Its antigen is currently unknown. Absent ophthalmopathy progression within 18 months defined stable Graves' hyperthyroidism. Uncontrolled infection, other autoimmune disease, pregnancy or lactation led to exclusion.

V and J are TRBV9 and TRBJ2-3, with D uncertain. This receptor was taken from a young woman with Graves' hyperthyroidism. The sequencing input was blood. CDR3 loop: CASSSSLGDTQYF. CDR3 nucleotides: TGTGCCAGCAGCAGCTCCCTTGGGGATACGCAGTATTTT.